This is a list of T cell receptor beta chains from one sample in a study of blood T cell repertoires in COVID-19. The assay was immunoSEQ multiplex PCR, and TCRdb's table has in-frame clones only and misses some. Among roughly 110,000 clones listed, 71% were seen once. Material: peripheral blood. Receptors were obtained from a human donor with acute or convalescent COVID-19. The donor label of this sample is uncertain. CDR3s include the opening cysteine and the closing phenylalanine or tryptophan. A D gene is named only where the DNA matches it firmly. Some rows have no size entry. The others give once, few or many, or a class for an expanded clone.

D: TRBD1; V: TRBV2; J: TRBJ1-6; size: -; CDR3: CAVRGQVNSPLHF; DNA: TGTGCCGTCCGGGGACAGGTCAATTCACCCCTCCACTTT
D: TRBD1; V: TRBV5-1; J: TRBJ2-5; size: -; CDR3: CASSLGDSGETQYF; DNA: TGCGCCAGCAGCTTGGGGGACAGTGGAGAGACCCAGTACTTC
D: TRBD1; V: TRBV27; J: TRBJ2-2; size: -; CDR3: CASSLDRSANTGELFF; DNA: TGTGCCAGCAGTCTGGACAGGAGCGCGAACACCGGGGAGCTGTTTTTT
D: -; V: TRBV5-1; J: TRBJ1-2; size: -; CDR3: CASSFFQSNYGYTF; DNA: TGCGCCAGCAGCTTTTTCCAGTCAAACTATGGCTACACCTTC
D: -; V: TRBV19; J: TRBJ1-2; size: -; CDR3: CASSIEDTPGYGYTF; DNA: TGTGCCAGTAGTATAGAGGACACCCCGGGCTATGGCTACACCTTC
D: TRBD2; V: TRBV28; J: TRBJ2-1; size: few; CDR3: CASGRGGNNEQFF; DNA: TGTGCCAGCGGACGGGGGGGGAACAATGAGCAGTTCTTC
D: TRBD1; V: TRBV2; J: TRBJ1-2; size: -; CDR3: CASTGTDYGYTF; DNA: TGTGCCAGCACGGGGACAGACTATGGCTACACCTTC
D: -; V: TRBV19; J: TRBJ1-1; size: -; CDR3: CASKDSDTEAFF; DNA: TGTGCCAGTAAGGACAGTGACACTGAAGCTTTCTTT
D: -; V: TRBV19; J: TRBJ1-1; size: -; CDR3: CASSQYSTGNTEAFF; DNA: TGTGCCAGTAGTCAATACTCGACAGGGAACACTGAAGCTTTCTTT
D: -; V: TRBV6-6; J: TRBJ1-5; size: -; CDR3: CASAQELGQPQHF; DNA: TGTGCCAGCGCACAGGAATTAGGTCAGCCCCAGCATTTT
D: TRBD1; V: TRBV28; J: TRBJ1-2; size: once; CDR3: CASSRETGVLNYGYTF; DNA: TGTGCCAGCAGCCGTGAAACAGGGGTTCTTAACTATGGCTACACCTTC
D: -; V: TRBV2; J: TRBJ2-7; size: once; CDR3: CASSSSSYEQYF; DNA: TGTGCCAGCAGTTCCAGTTCTTACGAGCAGTACTTC
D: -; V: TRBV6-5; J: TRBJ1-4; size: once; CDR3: CASSYSDRHEKLFF; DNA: TGTGCCAGCAGTTACTCCGACAGACATGAAAAACTGTTTTTT
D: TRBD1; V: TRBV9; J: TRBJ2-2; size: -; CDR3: CASSARVGGDTGELFF; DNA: TGTGCCAGCAGCGCGAGGGTAGGGGGCGACACCGGGGAGCTGTTTTTT
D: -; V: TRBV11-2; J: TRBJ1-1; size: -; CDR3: CASSLGMNSEAFF; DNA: TGTGCCAGCAGCTTAGGTATGAACAGTGAAGCTTTCTTT
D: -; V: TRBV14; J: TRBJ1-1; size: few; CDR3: CASSQSGMNTEAFF; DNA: TGTGCCAGCAGCCAGTCAGGCATGAACACTGAAGCTTTCTTT
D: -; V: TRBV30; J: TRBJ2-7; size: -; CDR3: CAWGPTEEQYF; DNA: TGTGCCTGGGGGCCTACGGAGGAGCAGTACTTC
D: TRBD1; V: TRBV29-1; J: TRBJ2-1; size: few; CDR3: CSVEDWGQRSYNEQFF; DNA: TGCAGCGTTGAAGATTGGGGACAGCGCTCCTACAATGAGCAGTTCTTC
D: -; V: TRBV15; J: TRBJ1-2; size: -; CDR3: CATSNRRVGSYGYTF; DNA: TGTGCCACCAGCAATAGACGGGTGGGTTCCTATGGCTACACCTTC
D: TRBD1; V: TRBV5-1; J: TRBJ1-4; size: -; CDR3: CASSLQGAAGGYEKLFF; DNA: TGCGCCAGCAGCTTGCAGGGGGCGGCAGGGGGTTATGAAAAACTGTTTTTT
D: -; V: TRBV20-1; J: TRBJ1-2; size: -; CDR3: CSASYLWGYTF; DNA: TGCAGTGCTAGCTATCTATGGGGCTACACCTTC
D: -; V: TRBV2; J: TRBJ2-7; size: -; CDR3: CASSPGGSPGGSYEQYF; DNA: TGTGCCAGCAGCCCCGGGGGTTCGCCAGGGGGCTCCTACGAGCAGTACTTC
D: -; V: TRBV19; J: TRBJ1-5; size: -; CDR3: CASMYRWTVSNQPQHF; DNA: TGTGCCAGTATGTACCGATGGACAGTGAGCAATCAGCCCCAGCATTTT
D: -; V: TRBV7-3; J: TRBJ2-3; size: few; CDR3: CASSRGAGSTDTQYF; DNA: TGTGCCAGCAGCCGAGGGGCGGGAAGCACAGATACGCAGTATTTT
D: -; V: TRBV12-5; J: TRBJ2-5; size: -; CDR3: CASGPNRETQYF; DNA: TGTGCTAGTGGCCCGAATCGGGAGACCCAGTACTTC
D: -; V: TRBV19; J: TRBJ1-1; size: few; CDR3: CASSITGQRDTEAFF; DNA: TGTGCCAGTAGTATCACGGGCCAGCGGGACACTGAAGCTTTCTTT
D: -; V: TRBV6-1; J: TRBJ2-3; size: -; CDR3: CASSERSSSTDTQYF; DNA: TGTGCCAGCAGTGAACGTAGTTCTAGCACAGATACGCAGTATTTT
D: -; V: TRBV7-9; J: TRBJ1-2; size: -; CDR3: CASSPTANYGYTF; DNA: TGTGCCAGCAGCCCTACTGCTAACTATGGCTACACCTTC